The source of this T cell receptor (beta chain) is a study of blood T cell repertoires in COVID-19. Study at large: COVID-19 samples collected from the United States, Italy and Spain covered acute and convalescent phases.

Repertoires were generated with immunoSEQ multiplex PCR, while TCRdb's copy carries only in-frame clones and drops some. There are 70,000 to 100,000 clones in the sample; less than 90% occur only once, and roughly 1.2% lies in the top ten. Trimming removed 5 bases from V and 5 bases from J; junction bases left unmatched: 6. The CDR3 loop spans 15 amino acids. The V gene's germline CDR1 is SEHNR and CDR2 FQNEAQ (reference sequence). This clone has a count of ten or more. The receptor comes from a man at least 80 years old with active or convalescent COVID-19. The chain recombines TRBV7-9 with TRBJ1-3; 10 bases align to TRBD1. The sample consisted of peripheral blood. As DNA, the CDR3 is TGTGCCAGCAGCAAGACAGGGGGCTACAGAAACACCATATATTTT. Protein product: CASSKTGGYRNTIYF.